The entry below gives a single T cell receptor (beta chain) sequence along with its context. Source study methods: The authors estimated nucleated cell counts from reference gene primer amplification. Measured with immunoSEQ multiplex PCR; TCRdb has only the in-frame clones, and not every one. V and J calls and clone size are copied from that table; D and trimming were computed from the DNA. The repertoire includes fewer than 50,000 clones, approximately 82% of them detected once, and around 8% sits in the top ten. The source of the sample is a study of blood T cell repertoires in COVID-19. Study details: Samples taken during acute and convalescent COVID-19 were collected in the United States, Italy and Spain. T cells, B-cell-depleted T cells, or PBMCs provided the cDNA or gDNA that served as material.

This TCR was recovered from a human donor in a cohort sampled during active COVID-19. The source material was peripheral blood.

CDR3 in amino acids: CASSSMGETDGYTF. CDR3 sequence (DNA): TGTGCCAGCAGCTCTATGGGAGAGACGGATGGCTACACCTTC. V and J are TRBV27 and TRBJ1-2; D unresolved. Trimming took off 6 bases at V and 6 bases at J, with 17 bases between the two ends. From germline, CDR1 is MNHEY and CDR2 SMNVEV (reference sequence). This CDR3 comprises 14 residues.